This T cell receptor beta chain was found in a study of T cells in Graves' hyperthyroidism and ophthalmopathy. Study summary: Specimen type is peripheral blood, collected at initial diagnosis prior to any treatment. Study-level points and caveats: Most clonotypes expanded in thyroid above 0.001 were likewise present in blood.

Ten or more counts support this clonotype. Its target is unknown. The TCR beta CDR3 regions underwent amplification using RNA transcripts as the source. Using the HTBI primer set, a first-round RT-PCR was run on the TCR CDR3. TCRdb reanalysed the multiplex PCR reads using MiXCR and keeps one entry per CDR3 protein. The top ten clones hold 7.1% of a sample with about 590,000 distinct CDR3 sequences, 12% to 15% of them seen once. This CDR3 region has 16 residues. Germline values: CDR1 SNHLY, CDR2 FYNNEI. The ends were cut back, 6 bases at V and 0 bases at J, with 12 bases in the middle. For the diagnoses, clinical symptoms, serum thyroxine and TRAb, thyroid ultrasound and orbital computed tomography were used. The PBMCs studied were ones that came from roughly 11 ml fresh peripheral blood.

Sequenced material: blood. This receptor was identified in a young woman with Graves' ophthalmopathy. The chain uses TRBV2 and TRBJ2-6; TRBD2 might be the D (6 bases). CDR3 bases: TGTGCCAGCAGGGCTGGGGGGAGCTCTGGGGCCAACGTCCTGACTTTC. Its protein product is CASRAGGSSGANVLTF.